The present TCR beta chain was sequenced within a study of blood T cell repertoires in COVID-19. Whole-study context: PBMCs, B-cell-depleted T cells, or T cells provided the cDNA or gDNA that made up the material.

Only in-frame clones appear in the TCRdb table, and some are missing; sequencing was by immunoSEQ multiplex PCR. The sample lists roughly 250,000 clones; roughly 90% were seen once. Trimming removed 5 bases at V and 2 bases at J, with 13 bases between. Germline-derived CDR1 and CDR2 are SGHTA and FQGNSA. CDR3 length: 14 residues. Cohorts were determined from participant-reported clinical history. The sequenced sample consisted of PBMCs or T cells enriched from blood (not recorded which). The sequence derives from a woman aged 40 to 50 with acute COVID-19. The chain employs TRBV7-2 and TRBJ2-7; D possibly corresponds to TRBD2 (6 bases). The DNA of the CDR3 is TGTGCCAGCAGCCTGGACTATCCGCCCTACGAGCAGTACTTC. This codes for CASSLDYPPYEQYF.